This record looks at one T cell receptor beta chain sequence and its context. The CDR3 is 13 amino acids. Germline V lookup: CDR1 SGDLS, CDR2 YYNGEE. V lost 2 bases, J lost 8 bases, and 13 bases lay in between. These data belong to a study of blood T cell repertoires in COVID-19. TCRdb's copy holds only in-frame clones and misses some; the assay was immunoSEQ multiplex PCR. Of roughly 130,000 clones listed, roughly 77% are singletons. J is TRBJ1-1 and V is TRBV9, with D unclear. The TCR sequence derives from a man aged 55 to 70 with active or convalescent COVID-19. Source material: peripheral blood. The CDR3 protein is CASSVVLGGEAFF. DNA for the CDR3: TGTGCCAGCAGCGTTGTCCTAGGAGGGGAAGCTTTCTTT.